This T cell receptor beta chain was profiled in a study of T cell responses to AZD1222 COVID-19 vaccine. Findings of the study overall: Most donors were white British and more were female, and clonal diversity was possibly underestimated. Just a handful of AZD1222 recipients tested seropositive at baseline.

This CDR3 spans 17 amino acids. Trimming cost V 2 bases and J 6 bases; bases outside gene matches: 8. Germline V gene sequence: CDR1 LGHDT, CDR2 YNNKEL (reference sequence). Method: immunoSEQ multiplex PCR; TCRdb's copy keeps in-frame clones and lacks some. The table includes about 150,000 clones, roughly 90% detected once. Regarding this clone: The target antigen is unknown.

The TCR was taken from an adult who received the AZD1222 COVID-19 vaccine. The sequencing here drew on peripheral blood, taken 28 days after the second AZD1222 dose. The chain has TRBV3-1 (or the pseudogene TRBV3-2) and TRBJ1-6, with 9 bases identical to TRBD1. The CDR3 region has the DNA TGTGCCAGCAGCCAAATACAGGGGGCGGCCACTAATTCACCCCTCCACTTT. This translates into CASSQIQGAATNSPLHF.